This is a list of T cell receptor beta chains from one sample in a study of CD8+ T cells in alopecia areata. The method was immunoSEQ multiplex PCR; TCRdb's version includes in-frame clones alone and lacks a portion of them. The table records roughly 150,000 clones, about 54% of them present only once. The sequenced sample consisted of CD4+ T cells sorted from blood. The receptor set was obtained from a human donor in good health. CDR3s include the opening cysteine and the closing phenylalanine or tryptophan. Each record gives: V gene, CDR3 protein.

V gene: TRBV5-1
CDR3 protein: CASSLGPNQPQHF

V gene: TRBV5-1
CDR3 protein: CASSLDNSQGGEQFF

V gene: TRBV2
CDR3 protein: CASREGDVSYEQYF

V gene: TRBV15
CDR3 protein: CATSRGAAGGRAEAFF

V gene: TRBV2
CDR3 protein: CASSERGGIPYNEQFF

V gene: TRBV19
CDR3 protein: CASRAGATDTQYF

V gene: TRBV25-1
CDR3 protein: CASSATSKTSGPSYEQYF

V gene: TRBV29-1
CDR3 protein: CSVQGASAADTQYF

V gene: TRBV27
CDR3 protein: CASSHPGSGRSYEQYF

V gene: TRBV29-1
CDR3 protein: CSVALQGPRETQYF

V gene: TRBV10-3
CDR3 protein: CATGLRQETQYF

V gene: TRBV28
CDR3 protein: CASSLGTRTYEQYF

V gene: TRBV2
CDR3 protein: CASSKDRGLLSEQYF

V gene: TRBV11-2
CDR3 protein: CASSPGTGYETQYF

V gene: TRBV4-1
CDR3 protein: CASSQDSSYGYTF

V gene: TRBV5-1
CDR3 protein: CASSLLQGGNVLTF

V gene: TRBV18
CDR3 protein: CASSPGPPQGDGYTF

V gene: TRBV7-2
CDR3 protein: CASSSQETQYF

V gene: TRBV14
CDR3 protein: CASSHGDEQFF

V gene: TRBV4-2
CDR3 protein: CASSQDSAGTYNEQFF

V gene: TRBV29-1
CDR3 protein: CSVRPGPYEQYF

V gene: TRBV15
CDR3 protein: CATSTDRVGYTF

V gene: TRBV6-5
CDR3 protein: CASSSSETQYF

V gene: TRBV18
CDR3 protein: CASSPDRGTYGYTF

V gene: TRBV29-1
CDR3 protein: CSVGHWGGTSGANVLTF

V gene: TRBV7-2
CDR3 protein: CASSHQGALGNQPQHF

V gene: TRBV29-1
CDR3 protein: CSVVGSGVYNYGYTF

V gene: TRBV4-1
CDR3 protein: CASSQPTGGYTF

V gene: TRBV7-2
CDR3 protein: CASSQDFEQYF

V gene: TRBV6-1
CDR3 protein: CASRYEQYF

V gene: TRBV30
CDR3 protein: CAWSLPGQFNQPQHF

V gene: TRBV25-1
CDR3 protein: CASKGTGDTEAFF

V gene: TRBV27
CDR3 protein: CASSLSGGVQETQYF

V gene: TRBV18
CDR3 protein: CASSPLPGANVLTF

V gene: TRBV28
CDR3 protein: CASSFGGAGETQYF

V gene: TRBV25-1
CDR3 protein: CASSPYRGGELFF

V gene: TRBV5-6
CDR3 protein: CASSRGLDSSYEQYF